The 16 T cell receptor beta chains below all came from one sample that was sequenced in a study of blood T cell repertoires in COVID-19 (dated by TCRdb to about 2020). Library preparation was by the immunoSEQ multiplex PCR assay. TCRdb's version of the immuneACCESS table is confined to in-frame rearrangements and falls short of the full clone set. An unresolved V gene accounts for under half of the shortfall where checked; the remainder is of unknown origin. The sample has roughly 100,000 clones on record, about 80% of them singletons. The top ten clonotypes cover over 9.5% of the sample. The sample was peripheral blood. The receptors were gathered from a man in his 70s with acute or convalescent COVID-19.

This clone came up once. V usage is TRBV6-6 and J usage is TRBJ1-5; D uncertain. This CDR3 spans 13 amino acids. The germline gives CDR1 MNHNY, CDR2 SVGAGI (reference sequence). Trimming removed 7 bases from V and 6 bases from J, with 13 bases in between. CDR3 in amino acids: CASTPGVGQPQHF. CDR3 coding DNA: TGTGCCAGCACCCCAGGTGTAGGTCAGCCCCAGCATTTT.

The V call is TRBV6-4, the J call TRBJ2-1, with 11 bases matching TRBD2. V gave up 5 bases and J gave up 6 bases; unmatched junction bases: 3. CDR1 is MRHNA, CDR2 SNTAGT, per germline. The CDR3 contains 14 residues. The CDR3 spells CASSSSGRFNEQFF. CDR3 nucleotides: TGTGCCAGCAGTTCTAGCGGGAGGTTCAATGAGCAGTTCTTC.

This clone was seen only a few times. V is TRBV29-1 and J is TRBJ1-4; D may be TRBD1 (5 bases). V was pared by 7 bases and J by 7 bases, with 19 bases between. The CDR3 runs to 14 residues. Looked up from germline, CDR1 is SQVTM and CDR2 is ANQGSEA. CDR3: CSGRGSFAGEKLFF. CDR3 DNA: TGCAGCGGTCGGGGGTCCTTCGCGGGTGAAAAACTGTTTTTT.

In regard to this clone: Because the CDR3's place on the DNA is in doubt, the DNA is left out and the CDR3 is given as listed by TCRdb. The rearrangement uses TRBV28 and TRBJ1-1; whether TRBD1, the table's D call, matches the DNA was not checked. A total of 14 residues make up the CDR3, ends included. CDR1 and CDR2 from the germline V gene are MDHEN and SYDVKM. CDR3 sequence: CASTSGQGNTEAFF.

The chain couples TRBV7-2 to TRBJ1-5; 7 positions match TRBD1. With V trimmed by 3 bases and J by 6 bases, 2 bases remained unmatched. The CDR3 totals 13 residues. Germline V gene data show CDR1 as SGHTA and CDR2 as FQGNSA. CDR3 protein: CASSFRGSQPQHF. CDR3 coding DNA: TGTGCCAGCAGCTTCAGGGGGAGTCAGCCCCAGCATTTT.

J is TRBJ1-6 and V is TRBV30; 9 bases match TRBD1. The CDR3 is made up of 16 amino acids. Germline CDR1 is GTSNPN and CDR2 is SVGIG (reference sequence). V was clipped by 2 bases and J by 8 bases; unmatched bases: 10. CDR3 protein: CAWSSPGQGLHSPLHF. The CDR3 DNA reads TGTGCCTGGAGTTCACCGGGACAGGGATTACATTCACCCCTCCACTTT.

J is TRBJ1-5 and V is TRBV7-9; 7 nucleotides line up with TRBD1. CDR3 length: 15 residues. CDR1 is SEHNR and CDR2 is FQNEAQ in the germline V gene (reference sequence). The V and J ends lost 5 bases and 3 bases, in that order; junction bases with no gene match: 7. The chain's CDR3 is CASSKGGQYNQPQHF. CDR3 coding DNA: TGTGCCAGCAGCAAGGGGGGACAGTACAATCAGCCCCAGCATTTT.

The rearrangement links TRBV4-3 to TRBJ2-2; D might be TRBD2 (6 bases). The V end was cut by 3 bases, the J end by 1 base, with 27 bases between. The germline V gene encodes CDR1 LGHNA and CDR2 YSLEER. CDR3 length equals 21 residues. CDR3 DNA sequence: TGCGCCAGCAGCCAGGGCATACGCGGGACGCTCATAGACTTGAACACCGGGGAGCTGTTTTTT. This codes for CASSQGIRGTLIDLNTGELFF.

The rearrangement links TRBV7-2 to TRBJ2-7, with D unresolved. CDR3 length: 13 residues. The germline V gene encodes CDR1 SGHTA and CDR2 FQGNSA. V lost 2 bases, J lost 7 bases, and 12 bases lay in between. Here the CDR3 DNA reads TGTGCCAGCAGCTTAAGCCGAGCGCGGGAGCAGTACTTC. Protein product: CASSLSRAREQYF.

The chain is built from TRBV3-1 (or the pseudogene TRBV3-2) and TRBJ1-4, with 8 bases lining up with TRBD1. In germline, CDR1 is LGHDT, CDR2 YNNKEL (reference sequence). V trimming: 4 bases; J trimming: 10 bases; junction bases outside the gene matches: 5. The CDR3 runs to 13 residues. CDR3 bases: TGTGCCAGCAGCCCCGGTACAGGGGGAAAACTGTTTTTT. Residues: CASSPGTGGKLFF.

V usage is TRBV3-1 (or the pseudogene TRBV3-2) and J usage is TRBJ2-5; D is uncertain. The V gene's germline CDR1 is LGHDT and CDR2 YNNKEL (reference sequence). Trimming took 2 bases from V and 3 from J, leaving 10 bases between them. The CDR3 sequence is 14 residues long. The CDR3 region is CASSQSERKETQYF. The DNA of the CDR3 is TGTGCCAGCAGCCAAAGTGAGCGTAAAGAGACCCAGTACTTC.

The CDR3 sequence: CASSRLAGGPGEQFF. The CDR3 nucleotides read TGCGCCAGCAGCCGTCTAGCGGGGGGGCCGGGTGAGCAGTTCTTC. The V and J genes are TRBV4-1 and TRBJ2-1; 12 bases align to TRBD2. With V trimmed by 4 bases and J by 9 bases, 7 bases remained unmatched. CDR1 MGHRA and CDR2 YSYEKL come from the germline V gene. This CDR3 contains 15 residues.

This chain connects TRBV15 to TRBJ1-5; 10 bases fit TRBD1. The CDR3 loop spans 13 amino acids. CDR1 LNHNV and CDR2 YYDKDF come from the germline V gene (reference sequence). Germline trimming cut 4 bases from V and 9 bases from J; bases unmatched to any gene: 3. The CDR3 DNA reads TGTGCCACCAGCATTGGACAGGGGGTGCCCCAGCATTTT. It yields the protein CATSIGQGVPQHF. The complete variable domain, with remaining parts taken from reference TRBV15 and TRBJ1-5, reads DAMVIQNPRYQVTQFGKPVTLSCSQTLNHNVMYWYQQKSSQAPKLLFHYYDKDFNNEADTPDNFQSRRPNTSFCFLDIRSPGLGDTAMYLCATSIGQGVPQHFGDGTRLSIL.

This clone was detected once. The V call is TRBV30, the J call TRBJ1-2; 8 nucleotides match TRBD1. The CDR3 sequence is 12 residues long. From germline, CDR1 is GTSNPN and CDR2 SVGIG (reference sequence). Trimming cost V 5 bases and J 4 bases; bases outside gene matches: 3. The CDR3, as DNA: TGTGCCTGGTCCACAGGGGGCTATGGCTACACCTTC. Its protein product is CAWSTGGYGYTF.

V gene TRBV6-2 or TRBV6-3 combines with J gene TRBJ2-7, with D possibly TRBD2 on 6 matching bases. The CDR3 is 14 residues long. The V end was cut by 5 bases, the J end by 5 bases, with 16 bases between. Germline V lookup: CDR1 MNHEY, CDR2 SVGEGT. The CDR3 DNA reads as TGTGCCAGCAGTCACCTAGGAGGGTTGGACGAGCAGTACTTC. This sequence encodes CASSHLGGLDEQYF.

The chain combines TRBV5-1 with TRBJ2-4, with D possibly matching TRBD1 (6 bases). Per germline, CDR1 SGHRS and CDR2 YFSETQ. V lost 4 bases and J 2 bases, leaving 10 bases between the germline ends. The CDR3 spans 14 residues. CDR3 in amino acids: CASSPDSTKNIQYF. The CDR3 nucleotides are TGCGCCAGCAGCCCGGACAGTACCAAAAACATTCAGTACTTC.